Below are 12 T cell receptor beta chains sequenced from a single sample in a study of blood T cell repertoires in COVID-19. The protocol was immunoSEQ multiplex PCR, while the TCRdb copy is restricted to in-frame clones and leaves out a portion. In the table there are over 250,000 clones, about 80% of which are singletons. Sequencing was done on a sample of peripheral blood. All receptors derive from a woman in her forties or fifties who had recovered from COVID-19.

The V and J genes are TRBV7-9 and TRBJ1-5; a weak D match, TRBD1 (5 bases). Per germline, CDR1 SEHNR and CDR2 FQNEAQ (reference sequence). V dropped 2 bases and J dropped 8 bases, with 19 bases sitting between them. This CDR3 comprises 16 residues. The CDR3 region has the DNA TGTGCCAGCAGCTTATGGGCCAGGGAGGGAACTGAGCCCCAGCATTTT. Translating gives CASSLWAREGTEPQHF.

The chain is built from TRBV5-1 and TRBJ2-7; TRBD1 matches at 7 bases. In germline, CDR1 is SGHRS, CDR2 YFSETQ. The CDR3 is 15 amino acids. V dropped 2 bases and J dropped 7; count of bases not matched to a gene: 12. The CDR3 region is CASSLTTQGQDEQYF. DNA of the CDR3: TGCGCCAGCAGCTTAACCACACAGGGGCAAGATGAGCAGTACTTC.

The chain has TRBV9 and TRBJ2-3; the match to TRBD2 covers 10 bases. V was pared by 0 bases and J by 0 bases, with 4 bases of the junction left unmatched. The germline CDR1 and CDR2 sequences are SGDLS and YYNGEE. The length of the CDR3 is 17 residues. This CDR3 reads CASSVGLAGRSTDTQYF. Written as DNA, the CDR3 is TGTGCCAGCAGCGTAGGACTAGCGGGCAGGAGCACAGATACGCAGTATTTT.

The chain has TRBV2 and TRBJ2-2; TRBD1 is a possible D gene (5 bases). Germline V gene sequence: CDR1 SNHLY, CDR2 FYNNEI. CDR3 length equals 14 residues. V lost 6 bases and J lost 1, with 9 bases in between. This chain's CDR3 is CASRQELNTGELFF. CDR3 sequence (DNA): TGTGCCAGCAGACAGGAGTTGAACACCGGGGAGCTGTTTTTT.

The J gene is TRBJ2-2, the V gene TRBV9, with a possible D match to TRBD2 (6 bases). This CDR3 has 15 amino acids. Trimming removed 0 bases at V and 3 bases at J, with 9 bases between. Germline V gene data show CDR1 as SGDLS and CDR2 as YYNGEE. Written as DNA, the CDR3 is TGTGCCAGCAGCGTAGCTACGGGGGACACCGGGGAGCTGTTTTTT. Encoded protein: CASSVATGDTGELFF. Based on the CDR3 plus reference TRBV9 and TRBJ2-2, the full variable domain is DSGVTQTPKHLITATGQRVTLRCSPRSGDLSVYWYQQSLDQGLQFLIQYYNGEERAKGNILERFSAQQFPDLHSELNLSSLELGDSALYFCASSVATGDTGELFFGEGSRLTVL.

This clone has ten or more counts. The CDR3 DNA is TGTGCCAGCAGCCTACTAGCGGGAGGGGTAGATACGCAGTATTTT. Residues: CASSLLAGGVDTQYF. The chain is built from TRBV2 and TRBJ2-3; 13 bases line up with TRBD2. Germline V gives CDR1 SNHLY, CDR2 FYNNEI. The CDR3 is made up of 15 amino acids. The trim removed 6 bases at V and 5 bases at J, leaving 5 bases unmatched.

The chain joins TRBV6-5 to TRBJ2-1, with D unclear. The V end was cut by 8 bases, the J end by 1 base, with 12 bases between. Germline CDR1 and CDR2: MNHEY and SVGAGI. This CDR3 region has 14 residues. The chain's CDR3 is CASAIEPSYNEQFF. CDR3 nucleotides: TGTGCCAGCGCGATTGAGCCTTCCTACAATGAGCAGTTCTTC.

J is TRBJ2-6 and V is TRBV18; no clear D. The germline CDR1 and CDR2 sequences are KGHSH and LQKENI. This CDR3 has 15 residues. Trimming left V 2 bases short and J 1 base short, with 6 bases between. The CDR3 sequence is CASSPSGSGANVLTF. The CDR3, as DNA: TGTGCCAGCTCACCATCCGGGTCTGGGGCCAACGTCCTGACTTTC. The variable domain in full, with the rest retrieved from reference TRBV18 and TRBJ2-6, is NAGVMQNPRHLVRRRGQEARLRCSPMKGHSHVYWYRQLPEEGLKFMVYLQKENIIDESGMPKERFSAEFPKEGPSILRIQQVVRGDSAAYFCASSPSGSGANVLTFGAGSRLTVL.

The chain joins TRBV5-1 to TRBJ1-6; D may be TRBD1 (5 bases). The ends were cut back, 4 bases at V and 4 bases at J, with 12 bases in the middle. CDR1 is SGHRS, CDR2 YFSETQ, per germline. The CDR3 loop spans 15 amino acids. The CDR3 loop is CASSPSPGYNSPLHF. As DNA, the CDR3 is TGCGCCAGCAGCCCCTCCCCAGGGTATAATTCACCCCTCCACTTT.

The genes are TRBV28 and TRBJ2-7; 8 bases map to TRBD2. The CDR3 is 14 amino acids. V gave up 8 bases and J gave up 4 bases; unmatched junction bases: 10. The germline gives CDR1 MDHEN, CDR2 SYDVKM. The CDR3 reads CASSGGGILYEQYF. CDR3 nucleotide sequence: TGTGCCAGCTCGGGAGGGGGGATCCTTTACGAGCAGTACTTC.

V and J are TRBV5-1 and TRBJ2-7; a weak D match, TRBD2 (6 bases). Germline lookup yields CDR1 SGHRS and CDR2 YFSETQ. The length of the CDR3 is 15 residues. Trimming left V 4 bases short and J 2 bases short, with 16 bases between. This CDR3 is CASSPSGTETYEQYF. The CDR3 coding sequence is TGCGCCAGCAGCCCCTCCGGGACTGAGACCTACGAGCAGTACTTC.

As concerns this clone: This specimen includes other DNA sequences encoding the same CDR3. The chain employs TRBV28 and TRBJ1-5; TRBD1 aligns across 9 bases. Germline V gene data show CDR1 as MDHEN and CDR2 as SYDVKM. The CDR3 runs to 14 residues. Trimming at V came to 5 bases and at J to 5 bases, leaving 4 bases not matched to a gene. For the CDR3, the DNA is TGTGCCAGCAGTCTTACAGGGGGCTATCAGCCCCAGCATTTT. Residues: CASSLTGGYQPQHF.